These T cell receptor beta chains were read from a single sample in a study of CD8 T cells in ankylosing spondylitis. TCRdb re-called the 5' RACE reads with MiXCR, one entry per CDR3 protein. Of fewer than 550,000 distinct CDR3 sequences listed, about 5% are singletons. The specimen was blood, either unsorted or a sorted T cell fraction (not recorded which). Receptor source: a male donor with ankylosing spondylitis. Each CDR3 is given with its conserved first and last residue. D genes are given only for firm matches. Clone size is not always given. Where it is, it says once, few, many or a class for expanded clones.

j_gene,v_gene,d_gene,abundance,CDR3nt,CDR3aa
TRBJ2-7,TRBV4-3,TRBD1,few,TGCGCCAGCAGCCCTTCTTGGGACAGTCCCTCCTACGAGCAGTACTTC,CASSPSWDSPSYEQYF
TRBJ2-1,TRBV9,TRBD2,many,TGTGCCAGCAGCCCTAGGGCACTAGCGACGACTGAGCAGTTCTTC,CASSPRALATTEQFF
TRBJ2-2,TRBV4-3,-,many,TGCGCCAGCAGCCGTCGAAGGGATGGCGAGGGAACCGGGGAGCTGTTTTTT,CASSRRRDGEGTGELFF
TRBJ2-7,TRBV7-8,TRBD1,few,TGTGCCAGCAGCTTAGGGGCGGGTGCCGGGACAGACTCCTACGAGCAGTACTTC,CASSLGAGAGTDSYEQYF
TRBJ1-1,TRBV5-5,-,many,TGTACGAGTAAGGGCGTTAAACTGGAAGCTTTCTTT,CTSKGVKLEAFF
TRBJ2-7,TRBV7-2,TRBD1,many,TGTGCCAGCAGCCTAGTTGGGACAGGAGACTACGAGCAGTACTTC,CASSLVGTGDYEQYF
TRBJ2-1,TRBV6-1,-,many,TGTGCCAGCAGTACCAGGGGACCCTACAATGAGCAGTTCTTC,CASSTRGPYNEQFF
TRBJ1-2,TRBV4-3,-,many,TGCGCCAGCAGCGAACGAGCGCATTATGGCTACACCTTC,CASSERAHYGYTF
TRBJ2-3,TRBV30,TRBD2,few,TGTGCCTGGAGTGTAACTAGCGGATTCACAGATACGCAGTATTTT,CAWSVTSGFTDTQYF
TRBJ2-7,TRBV7-2,TRBD2,few,TGTGCCAGCAGCCTGACTAGCGGGGGGGCTTCCTACGAGCAGTACTTC,CASSLTSGGASYEQYF
TRBJ1-1,TRBV7-3,-,many,TGTGCCAGCAGCCTGTCCCCGGGCACTGAAGCTTTCTTT,CASSLSPGTEAFF
TRBJ2-6,TRBV5-1,-,-,TGCGCCAGCAGCTTGGGCAGTGGGGCGCGTTCTGGGGCCAACGTCCTGACTTTC,CASSLGSGARSGANVLTF
TRBJ1-4,TRBV29-1,-,many,TGCAGCGCTGTCGGGGCCTATAGTGAAAAACTGTTTTTT,CSAVGAYSEKLFF
TRBJ1-4,TRBV5-1,-,many,TGCGCCAGCAGCGAAGGCGGTTCTGCAACTAATGAAAAACTGTTTTTT,CASSEGGSATNEKLFF
TRBJ2-5,TRBV11-2,-,-,TGTGCCAGCTCAACAAGAGACCGTGGCACCCAGTACTTC,CASSTRDRGTQYF
TRBJ1-1,TRBV7-9,-,many,TGTGCCAGCAGCATCGGGGACACTGAAGCTTTCTTT,CASSIGDTEAFF
TRBJ2-4,TRBV28,TRBD2,many,TGTGCCAGCAGTTTTCTAGCGGACCTAGCCAAAAACATTCAGTACTTC,CASSFLADLAKNIQYF
TRBJ1-2,TRBV20-1,-,many,TGCAGTGCTAGATCAGCAGGGCCATATGACTATGGCTACACCTTC,CSARSAGPYDYGYTF
TRBJ2-2,TRBV5-1,TRBD1,many,TGCGCCAGCAGCCCCGGACAGGGTCGTGCCGGGGAGCTGTTTTTT,CASSPGQGRAGELFF
TRBJ1-5,TRBV7-8,-,many,TGTGCCAGCAGCGGGGGACCCGTATGGCAGCCCCAGCATTTT,CASSGGPVWQPQHF
TRBJ2-3,TRBV20-1,-,many,TGCAGTGCCCAAACGAGAGGCTTGACAGATACGCAGTATTTT,CSAQTRGLTDTQYF
TRBJ2-6,TRBV11-2,-,-,TGTGCCAGCAGCTCACGGGGGGCCATGGGATCCGGGGCCAACGTCCTGACTTTC,CASSSRGAMGSGANVLTF
TRBJ2-7,TRBV7-2,-,many,TGTGCCAGCAGCCCTCGCCGAGGGAACTACGAGCAGTACTTC,CASSPRRGNYEQYF
TRBJ2-1,TRBV5-1,-,many,TGCGCCAGCAGCTCATCGGGGACTCGGGGGAATGAGCAGTTCTTC,CASSSSGTRGNEQFF
TRBJ1-6,TRBV5-1,-,many,TGCGCCAGCAGCTCGCTCTATAATTCACCCCTCCACTTT,CASSSLYNSPLHF
TRBJ1-2,TRBV12-5,-,many,TGTGCTAGTGGCCCCGGACATCCTAACTATGGCTACACCTTC,CASGPGHPNYGYTF
TRBJ1-2,TRBV12-3/TRBV12-4,-,few,TGTGCCAGCAGTTTAAGGGATTTTGCTAACTATGGCTACACCTTC,CASSLRDFANYGYTF
TRBJ1-6,TRBV12-3/TRBV12-4,-,many,TGTGCCAGCAGCCTCCAGACAGGTCCAAATTCACCCCTCCACTTT,CASSLQTGPNSPLHF
TRBJ2-1,TRBV4-3,TRBD2,many,TGCGCCAGCAGCCGGGTCGGGGGGGATTCCTACAATGAGCAGTTCTTC,CASSRVGGDSYNEQFF
TRBJ1-2,TRBV12-3/TRBV12-4,TRBD1,many,TGTGCCAGCTCCGGGGACAGGGCCTACTATGGCTACACCTTC,CASSGDRAYYGYTF
TRBJ2-5,TRBV20-1,-,few,TGCAGTGCTAGAGATTCTTTAAACCGGGAGACCCAGTACTTC,CSARDSLNRETQYF